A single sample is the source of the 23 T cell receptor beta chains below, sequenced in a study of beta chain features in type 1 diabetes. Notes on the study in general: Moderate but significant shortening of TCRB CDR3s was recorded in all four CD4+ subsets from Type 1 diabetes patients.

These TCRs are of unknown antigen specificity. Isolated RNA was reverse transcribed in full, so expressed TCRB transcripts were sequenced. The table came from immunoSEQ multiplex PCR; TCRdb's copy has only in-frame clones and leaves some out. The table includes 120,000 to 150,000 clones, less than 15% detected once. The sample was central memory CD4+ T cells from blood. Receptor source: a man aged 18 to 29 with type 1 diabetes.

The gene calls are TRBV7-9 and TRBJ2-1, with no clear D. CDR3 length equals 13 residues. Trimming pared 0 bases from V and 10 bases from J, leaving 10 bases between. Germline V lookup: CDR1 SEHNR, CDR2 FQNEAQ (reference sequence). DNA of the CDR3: TGTGCCAGCAGCTTAGCAGAGCCCGGCGAGCAGTTCTTC. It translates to CASSLAEPGEQFF.

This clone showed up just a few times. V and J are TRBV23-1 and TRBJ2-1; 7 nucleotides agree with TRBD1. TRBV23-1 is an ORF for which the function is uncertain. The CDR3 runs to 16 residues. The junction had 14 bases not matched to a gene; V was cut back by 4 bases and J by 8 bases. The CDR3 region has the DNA TGCGCCAGCAGTCCTCCGGGACAGCCTAAAAAGGATGAGCAGTTCTTC. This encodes CASSPPGQPKKDEQFF.

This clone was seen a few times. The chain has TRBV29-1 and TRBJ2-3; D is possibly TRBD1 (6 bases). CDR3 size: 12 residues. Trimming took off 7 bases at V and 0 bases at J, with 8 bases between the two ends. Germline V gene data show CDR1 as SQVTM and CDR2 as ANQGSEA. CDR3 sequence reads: CSGTVSTDTQYF. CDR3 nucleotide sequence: TGCAGCGGGACAGTTAGCACAGATACGCAGTATTTT.

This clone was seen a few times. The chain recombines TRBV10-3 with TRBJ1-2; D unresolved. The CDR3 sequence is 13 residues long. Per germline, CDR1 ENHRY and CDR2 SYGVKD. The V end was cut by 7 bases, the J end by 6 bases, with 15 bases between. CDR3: CAITLQPYDGYTF. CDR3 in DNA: TGTGCCATCACCTTACAACCGTACGATGGCTACACCTTC.

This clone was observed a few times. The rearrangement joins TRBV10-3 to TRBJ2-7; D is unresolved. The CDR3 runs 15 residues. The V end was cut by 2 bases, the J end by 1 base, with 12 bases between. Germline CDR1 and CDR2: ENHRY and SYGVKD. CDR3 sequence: CAISEPAQNSYEQYF. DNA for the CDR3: TGTGCCATCAGTGAGCCCGCACAAAATTCCTACGAGCAGTACTTC.

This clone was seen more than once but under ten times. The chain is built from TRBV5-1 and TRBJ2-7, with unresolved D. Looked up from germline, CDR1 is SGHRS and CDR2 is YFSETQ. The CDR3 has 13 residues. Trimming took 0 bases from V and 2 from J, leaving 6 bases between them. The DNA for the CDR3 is TGCGCCAGCAGCTTGGCCTTCGCCTACGAGCAGTACTTC. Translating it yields CASSLAFAYEQYF.

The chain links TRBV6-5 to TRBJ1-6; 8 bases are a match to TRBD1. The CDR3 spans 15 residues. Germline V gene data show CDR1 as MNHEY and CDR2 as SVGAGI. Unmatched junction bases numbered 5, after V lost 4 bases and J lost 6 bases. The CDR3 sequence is CASSSGGTLNSPLHF. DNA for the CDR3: TGTGCCAGCAGTTCAGGGGGCACCCTTAATTCACCCCTCCACTTT.

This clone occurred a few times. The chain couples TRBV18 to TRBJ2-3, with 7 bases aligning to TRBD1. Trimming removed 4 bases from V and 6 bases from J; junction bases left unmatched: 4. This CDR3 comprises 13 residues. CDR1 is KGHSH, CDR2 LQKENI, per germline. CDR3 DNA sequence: TGTGCCAGCTCACTAAAGACAGGGGATACGCAGTATTTT. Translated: CASSLKTGDTQYF.

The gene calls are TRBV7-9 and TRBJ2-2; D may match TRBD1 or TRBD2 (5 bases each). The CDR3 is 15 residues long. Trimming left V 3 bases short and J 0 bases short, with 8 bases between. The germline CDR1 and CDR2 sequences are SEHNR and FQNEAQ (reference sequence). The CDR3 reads CASSFGASNTGELFF. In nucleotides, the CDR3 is TGTGCCAGCAGCTTCGGGGCCTCGAACACCGGGGAGCTGTTTTTT. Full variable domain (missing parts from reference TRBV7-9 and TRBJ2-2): DTGVSQNPRHKITKRGQNVTFRCDPISEHNRLYWYRQTLGQGPEFLTYFQNEAQLEKSRLLSDRFSAERPKGSFSTLEIQRTEQGDSAMYLCASSFGASNTGELFFGEGSRLTVL.

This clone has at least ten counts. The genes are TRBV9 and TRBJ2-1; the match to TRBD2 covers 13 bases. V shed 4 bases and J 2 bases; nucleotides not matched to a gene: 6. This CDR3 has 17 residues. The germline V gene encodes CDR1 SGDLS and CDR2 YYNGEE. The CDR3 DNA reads TGTGCCAGCAGCCCTGGACTAGCGGGGGCTCCCTACAATGAGCAGTTCTTC. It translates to CASSPGLAGAPYNEQFF. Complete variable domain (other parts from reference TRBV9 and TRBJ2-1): DSGVTQTPKHLITATGQRVTLRCSPRSGDLSVYWYQQSLDQGLQFLIQYYNGEERAKGNILERFSAQQFPDLHSELNLSSLELGDSALYFCASSPGLAGAPYNEQFFGPGTRLTVL.

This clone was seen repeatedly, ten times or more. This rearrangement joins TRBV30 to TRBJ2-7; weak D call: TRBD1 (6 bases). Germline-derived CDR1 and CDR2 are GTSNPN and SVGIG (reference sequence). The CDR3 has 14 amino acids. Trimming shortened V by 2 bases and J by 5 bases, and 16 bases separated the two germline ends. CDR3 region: CAWSPPNRDHEQYF. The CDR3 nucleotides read TGTGCCTGGAGTCCCCCCAACAGGGACCACGAGCAGTACTTC. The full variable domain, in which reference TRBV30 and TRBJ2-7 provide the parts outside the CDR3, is SQTIHQWPATLVQPVGSPLSLECTVEGTSNPNLYWYRQAAGRGLQLLFYSVGIGQISSEVPQNLSASRPQDRQFILSSKKLLLSDSGFYLCAWSPPNRDHEQYFGPGTRLTVT.

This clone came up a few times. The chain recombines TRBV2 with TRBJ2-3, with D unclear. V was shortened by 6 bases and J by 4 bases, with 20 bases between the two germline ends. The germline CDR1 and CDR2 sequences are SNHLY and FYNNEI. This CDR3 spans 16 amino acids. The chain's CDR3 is CASRLERSRPPDTQYF. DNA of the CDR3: TGTGCCAGCAGATTAGAGCGTAGTCGACCCCCAGATACGCAGTATTTT.

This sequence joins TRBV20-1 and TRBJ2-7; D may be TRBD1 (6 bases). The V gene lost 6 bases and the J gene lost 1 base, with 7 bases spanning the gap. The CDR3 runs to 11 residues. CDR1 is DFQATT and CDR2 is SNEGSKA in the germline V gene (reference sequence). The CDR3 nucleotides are TGCAGTGCGACAGGTTCCTACGAGCAGTACTTC. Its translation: CSATGSYEQYF.

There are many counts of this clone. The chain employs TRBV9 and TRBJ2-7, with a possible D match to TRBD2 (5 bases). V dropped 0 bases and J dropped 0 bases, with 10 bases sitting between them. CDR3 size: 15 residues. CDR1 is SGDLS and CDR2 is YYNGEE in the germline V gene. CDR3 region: CASSVGPGSSYEQYF. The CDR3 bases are TGTGCCAGCAGCGTAGGTCCTGGGAGCTCCTACGAGCAGTACTTC.

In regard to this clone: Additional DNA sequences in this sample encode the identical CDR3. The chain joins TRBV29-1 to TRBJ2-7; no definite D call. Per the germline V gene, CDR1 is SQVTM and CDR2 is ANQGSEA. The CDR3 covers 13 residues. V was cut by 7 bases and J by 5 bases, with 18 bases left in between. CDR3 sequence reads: CSAKGLLGHEQYF. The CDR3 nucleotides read TGCAGCGCTAAAGGGCTACTGGGCCACGAGCAGTACTTC.

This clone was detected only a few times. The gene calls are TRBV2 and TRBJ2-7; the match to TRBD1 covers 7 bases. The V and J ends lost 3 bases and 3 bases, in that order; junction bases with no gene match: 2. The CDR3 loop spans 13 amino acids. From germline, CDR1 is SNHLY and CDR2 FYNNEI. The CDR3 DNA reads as TGTGCCAGCAGTGACGACAGGGTCTACGAGCAGTACTTC. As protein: CASSDDRVYEQYF.

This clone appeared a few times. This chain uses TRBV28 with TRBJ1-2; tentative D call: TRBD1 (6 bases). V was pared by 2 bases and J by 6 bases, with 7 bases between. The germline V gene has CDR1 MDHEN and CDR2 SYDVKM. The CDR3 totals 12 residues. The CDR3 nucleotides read TGTGCCAGCAGTTTAGACAGGCATGGCTACACCTTC. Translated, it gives CASSLDRHGYTF.

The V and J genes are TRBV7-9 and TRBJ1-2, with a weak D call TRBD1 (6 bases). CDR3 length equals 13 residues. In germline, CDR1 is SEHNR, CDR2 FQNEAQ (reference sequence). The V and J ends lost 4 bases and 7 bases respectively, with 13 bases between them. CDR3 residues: CASSWGHAFGYTF. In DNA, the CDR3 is TGTGCCAGCAGCTGGGGACACGCATTTGGCTACACCTTC.

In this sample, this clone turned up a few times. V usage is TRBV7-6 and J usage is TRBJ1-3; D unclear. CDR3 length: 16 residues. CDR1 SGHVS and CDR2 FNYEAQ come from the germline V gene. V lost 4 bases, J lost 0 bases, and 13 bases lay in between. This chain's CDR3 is CASSSRTESSGNTIYF. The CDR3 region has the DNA TGTGCCAGCAGCTCCCGGACGGAGAGCTCTGGAAACACCATATATTTT.

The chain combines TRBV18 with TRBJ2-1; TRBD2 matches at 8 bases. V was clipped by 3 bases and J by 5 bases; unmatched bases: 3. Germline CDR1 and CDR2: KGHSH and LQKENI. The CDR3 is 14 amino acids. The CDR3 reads CASSPSGVHNEQFF. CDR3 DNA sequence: TGTGCCAGCTCACCTAGCGGGGTTCACAATGAGCAGTTCTTC.

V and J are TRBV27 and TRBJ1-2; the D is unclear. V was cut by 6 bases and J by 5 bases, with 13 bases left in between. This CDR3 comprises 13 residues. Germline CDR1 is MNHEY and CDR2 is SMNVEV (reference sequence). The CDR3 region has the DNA TGTGCCAGCAGCCTAACAGAGGGTTATGGCTACACCTTC. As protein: CASSLTEGYGYTF.

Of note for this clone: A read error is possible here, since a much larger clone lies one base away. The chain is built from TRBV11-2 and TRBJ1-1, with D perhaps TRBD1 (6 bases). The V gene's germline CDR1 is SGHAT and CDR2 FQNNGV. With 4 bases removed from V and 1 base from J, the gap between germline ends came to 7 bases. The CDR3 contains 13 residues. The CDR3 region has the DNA TGTGCCAGCAGCTCACAGGGGAACACTGAAGCTTTCTTT. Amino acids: CASSSQGNTEAFF.

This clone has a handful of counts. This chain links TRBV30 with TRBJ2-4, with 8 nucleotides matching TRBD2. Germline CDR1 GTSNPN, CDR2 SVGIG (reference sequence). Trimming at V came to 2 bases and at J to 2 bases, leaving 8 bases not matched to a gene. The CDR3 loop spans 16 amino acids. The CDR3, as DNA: TGTGCCTGGAGTTTATCTGGCGGGGGGACCAAAAACATTCAGTACTTC. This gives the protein CAWSLSGGGTKNIQYF.